This T cell receptor (beta chain) came from a study of glioma-infiltrating T cells. Study conclusions and caveats: CDR3 overlap between tissue and blood was very small.

About this clonotype itself: Its antigen is currently unknown.

Germline V lookup: CDR1 SGHAT, CDR2 FQNNGV. The CDR3 covers 16 residues. V was trimmed by 6 bases and J by 5 bases, leaving 22 bases between them. Amplification of TCR alpha and beta CDR3 regions from RNA used iRepertoire nested multiplex PCR. One entry per CDR3 protein results from TCRdb running MiXCR on the multiplex PCR reads. In the table there are tens of thousands of distinct CDR3 sequences, around 23% of which are singletons. Sequenced: glioma tissue, nonneoplastic brain tissue, or PBMCs (not recorded which). The sequence derives from a human donor with low-grade glioma or glioblastoma, undergoing nonglioma brain surgery, or in good health (not recorded which). The chain employs TRBV11-2 and TRBJ2-5; D remains unclear. The CDR3 spells CASRPNLHKGGETQYF. For the CDR3, the DNA is TGTGCCAGCAGACCTAACCTCCACAAGGGCGGTGAGACCCAGTACTTC.